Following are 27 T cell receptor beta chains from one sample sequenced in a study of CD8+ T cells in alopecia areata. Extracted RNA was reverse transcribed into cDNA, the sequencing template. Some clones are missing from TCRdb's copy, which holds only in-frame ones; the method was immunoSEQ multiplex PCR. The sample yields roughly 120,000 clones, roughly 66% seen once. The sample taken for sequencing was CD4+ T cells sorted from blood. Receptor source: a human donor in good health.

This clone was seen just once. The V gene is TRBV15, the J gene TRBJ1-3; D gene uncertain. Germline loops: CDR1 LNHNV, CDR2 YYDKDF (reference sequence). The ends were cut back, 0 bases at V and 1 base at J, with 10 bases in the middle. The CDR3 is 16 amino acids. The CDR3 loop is CATSRDGWVSGNTIYF. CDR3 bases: TGTGCCACCAGCAGAGATGGTTGGGTTTCTGGAAACACCATATATTTT. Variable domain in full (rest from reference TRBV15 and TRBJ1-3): DAMVIQNPRYQVTQFGKPVTLSCSQTLNHNVMYWYQQKSSQAPKLLFHYYDKDFNNEADTPDNFQSRRPNTSFCFLDIRSPGLGDTAMYLCATSRDGWVSGNTIYFGEGSWLTVV.

CDR3 sequence: CAWRPAVAGKVTQYF. The CDR3 DNA is TGTGCCTGGCGGCCGGCAGTAGCGGGGAAGGTGACCCAGTACTTC. J is TRBJ2-5 and V is TRBV30, with 8 bases aligning to TRBD2. Germline V gene sequence: CDR1 GTSNPN, CDR2 SVGIG (reference sequence). V dropped 5 bases and J dropped 7; count of bases not matched to a gene: 15. CDR3 size: 15 residues. The whole variable domain, remainder taken from reference TRBV30 and TRBJ2-5, is SQTIHQWPATLVQPVGSPLSLECTVEGTSNPNLYWYRQAAGRGLQLLFYSVGIGQISSEVPQNLSASRPQDRQFILSSKKLLLSDSGFYLCAWRPAVAGKVTQYFGPGTRLLVL.

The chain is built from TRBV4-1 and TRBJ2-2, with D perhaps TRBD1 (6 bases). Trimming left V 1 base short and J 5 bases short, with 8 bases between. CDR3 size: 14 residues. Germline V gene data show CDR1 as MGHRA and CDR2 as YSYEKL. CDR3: CASSQGDITGELFF. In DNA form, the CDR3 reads TGCGCCAGCAGCCAAGGGGACATAACCGGGGAGCTGTTTTTT.

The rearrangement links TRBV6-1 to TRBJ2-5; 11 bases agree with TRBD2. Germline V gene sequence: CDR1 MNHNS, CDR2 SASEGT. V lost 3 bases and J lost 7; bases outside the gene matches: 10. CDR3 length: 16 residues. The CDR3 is CASSEGSSGGTWTQYF. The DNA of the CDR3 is TGTGCCAGCAGTGAGGGGTCTAGCGGGGGGACCTGGACCCAGTACTTC.

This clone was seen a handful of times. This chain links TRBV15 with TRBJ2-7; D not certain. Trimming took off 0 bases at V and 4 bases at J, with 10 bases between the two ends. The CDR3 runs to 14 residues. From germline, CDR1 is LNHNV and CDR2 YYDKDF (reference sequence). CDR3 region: CATSRDLLVYEQYF. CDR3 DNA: TGTGCCACCAGCAGAGATCTTCTTGTGTACGAGCAGTACTTC.

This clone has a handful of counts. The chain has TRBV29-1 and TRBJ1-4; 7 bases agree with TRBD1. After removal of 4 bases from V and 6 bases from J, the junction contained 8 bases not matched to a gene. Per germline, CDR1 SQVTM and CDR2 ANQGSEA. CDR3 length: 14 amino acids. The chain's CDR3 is CSVGLRGLDEKLFF. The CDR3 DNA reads TGCAGCGTTGGGTTGAGGGGGCTCGATGAAAAACTGTTTTTT.

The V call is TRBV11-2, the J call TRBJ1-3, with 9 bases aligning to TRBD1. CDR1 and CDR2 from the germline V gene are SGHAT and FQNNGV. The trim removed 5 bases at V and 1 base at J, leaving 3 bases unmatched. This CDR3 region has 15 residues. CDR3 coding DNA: TGTGCCAGCAGCCCCGGGACAGGGTCTGGAAACACCATATATTTT. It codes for CASSPGTGSGNTIYF.

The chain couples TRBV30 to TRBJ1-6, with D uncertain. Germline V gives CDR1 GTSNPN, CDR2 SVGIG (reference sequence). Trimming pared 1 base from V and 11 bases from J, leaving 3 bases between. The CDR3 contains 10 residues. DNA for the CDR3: TGTGCCTGGAGTGAACCACCCCTCCACTTT. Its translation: CAWSEPPLHF.

The CDR3 region is CASSEARGANVLTF. The CDR3 nucleotides read TGTGCCAGCAGTGAAGCGCGTGGGGCCAACGTCCTGACTTTC. V usage is TRBV2 and J usage is TRBJ2-6; unclear D gene. There are 14 residues in the CDR3. V was pared by 0 bases and J by 3 bases, with 3 bases between. Germline CDR1 SNHLY, CDR2 FYNNEI.

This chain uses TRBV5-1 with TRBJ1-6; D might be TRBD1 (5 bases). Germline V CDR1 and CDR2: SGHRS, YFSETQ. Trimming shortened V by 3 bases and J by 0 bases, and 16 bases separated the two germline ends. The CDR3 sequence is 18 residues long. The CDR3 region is CASSSAGTASSYNSPLHF. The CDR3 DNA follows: TGCGCCAGCAGCTCCGCCGGGACGGCCAGCTCCTATAATTCACCCCTCCACTTT.

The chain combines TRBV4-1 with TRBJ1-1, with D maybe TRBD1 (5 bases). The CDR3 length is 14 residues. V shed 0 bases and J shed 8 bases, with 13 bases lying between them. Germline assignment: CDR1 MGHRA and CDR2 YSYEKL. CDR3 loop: CASSQDRDWGEAFF. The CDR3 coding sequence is TGCGCCAGCAGCCAAGATAGGGACTGGGGAGAAGCTTTCTTT.

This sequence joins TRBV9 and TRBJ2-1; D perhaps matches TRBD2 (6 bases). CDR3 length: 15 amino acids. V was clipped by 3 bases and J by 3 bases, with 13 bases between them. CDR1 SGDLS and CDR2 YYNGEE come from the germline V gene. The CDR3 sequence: CASSARGYYYNEQFF. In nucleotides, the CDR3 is TGTGCCAGCAGCGCACGGGGGTACTACTACAATGAGCAGTTCTTC.

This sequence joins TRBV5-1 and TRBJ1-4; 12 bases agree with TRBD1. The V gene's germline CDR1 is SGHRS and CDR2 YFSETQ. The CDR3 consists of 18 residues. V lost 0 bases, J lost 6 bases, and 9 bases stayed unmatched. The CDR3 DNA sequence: TGCGCCAGCAGCTTGGACCGGGACAGGGGGCGGGTAGATGAAAAACTGTTTTTT. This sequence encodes CASSLDRDRGRVDEKLFF. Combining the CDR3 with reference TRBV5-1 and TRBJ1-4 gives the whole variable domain KAGVTQTPRYLIKTRGQQVTLSCSPISGHRSVSWYQQTPGQGLQFLFEYFSETQRNKGNFPGRFSGRQFSNSRSEMNVSTLELGDSALYLCASSLDRDRGRVDEKLFFGSGTQLSVL.

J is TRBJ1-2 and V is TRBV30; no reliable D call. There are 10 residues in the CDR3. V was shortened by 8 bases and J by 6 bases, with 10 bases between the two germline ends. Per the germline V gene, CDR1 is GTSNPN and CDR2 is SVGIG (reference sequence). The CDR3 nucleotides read TGTGCCGGGCGGGTGAATGGCTACACCTTC. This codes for CAGRVNGYTF.

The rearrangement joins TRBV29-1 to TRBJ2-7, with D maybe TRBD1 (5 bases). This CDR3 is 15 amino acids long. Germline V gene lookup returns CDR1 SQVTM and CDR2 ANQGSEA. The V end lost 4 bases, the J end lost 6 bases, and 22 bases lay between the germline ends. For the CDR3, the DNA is TGCAGCGTTGCCGGAATGTGGCAGGGTGCACGCGAGCAGTACTTC. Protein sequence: CSVAGMWQGAREQYF.

In nucleotides, the CDR3 is TGTGCCAGCAGTATCGACAGGCAAAACATTCAGTACTTC. Its translation: CASSIDRQNIQYF. This chain uses TRBV6-5 with TRBJ2-4; D possibly corresponds to TRBD1 (6 bases). Germline V gene lookup returns CDR1 MNHEY and CDR2 SVGAGI. The V end lost 5 bases, the J end lost 5 bases, and 10 bases lay between the germline ends. The CDR3 length is 13 residues.

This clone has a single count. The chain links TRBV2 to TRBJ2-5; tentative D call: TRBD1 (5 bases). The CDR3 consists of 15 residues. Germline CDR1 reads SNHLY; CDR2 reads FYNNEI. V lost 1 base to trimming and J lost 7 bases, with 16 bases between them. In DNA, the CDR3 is TGTGCCAGCAGTGAAGTGACAGAGGCTCTCGGGACCCAGTACTTC. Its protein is CASSEVTEALGTQYF.

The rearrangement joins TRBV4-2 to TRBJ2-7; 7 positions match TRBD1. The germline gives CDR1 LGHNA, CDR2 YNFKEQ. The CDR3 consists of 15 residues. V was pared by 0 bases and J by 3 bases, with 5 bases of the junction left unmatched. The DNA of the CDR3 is TGTGCCAGCAGCCAAGACTTCAGGGGGTACTACGAGCAGTACTTC. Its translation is CASSQDFRGYYEQYF.

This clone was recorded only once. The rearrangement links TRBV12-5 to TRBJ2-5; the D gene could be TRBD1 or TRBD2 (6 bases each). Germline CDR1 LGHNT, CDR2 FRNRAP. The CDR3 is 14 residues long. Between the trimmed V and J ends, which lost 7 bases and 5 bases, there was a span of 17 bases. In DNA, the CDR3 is TGTGCTAGTGCCCTATTGGGGGGCCGTGAGACCCAGTACTTC. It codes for CASALLGGRETQYF.

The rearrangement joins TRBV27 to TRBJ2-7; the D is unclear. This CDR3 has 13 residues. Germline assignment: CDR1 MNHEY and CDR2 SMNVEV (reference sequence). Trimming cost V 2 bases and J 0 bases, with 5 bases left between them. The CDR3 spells CASSLAPSYEQYF. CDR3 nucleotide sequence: TGTGCCAGCAGTTTAGCCCCCTCCTACGAGCAGTACTTC.

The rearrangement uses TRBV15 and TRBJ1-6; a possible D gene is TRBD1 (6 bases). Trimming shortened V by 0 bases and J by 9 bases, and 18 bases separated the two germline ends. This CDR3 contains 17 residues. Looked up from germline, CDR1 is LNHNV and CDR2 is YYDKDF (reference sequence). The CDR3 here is CATSRDWGQGRGSPLHF. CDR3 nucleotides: TGTGCCACCAGCAGAGATTGGGGGCAGGGGAGAGGTTCACCCCTCCACTTT.

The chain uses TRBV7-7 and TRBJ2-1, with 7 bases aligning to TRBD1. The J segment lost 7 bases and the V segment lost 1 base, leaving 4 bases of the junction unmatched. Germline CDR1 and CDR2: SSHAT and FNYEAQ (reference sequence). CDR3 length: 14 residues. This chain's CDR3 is CASSLGQGANEQFF. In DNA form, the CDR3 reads TGTGCCAGCAGCTTAGGACAGGGAGCGAATGAGCAGTTCTTC. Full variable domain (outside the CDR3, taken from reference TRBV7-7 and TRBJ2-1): GAGVSQSPRYKVTKRGQDVTLRCDPISSHATLYWYQQALGQGPEFLTYFNYEAQPDKSGLPSDRFSAERPEGSISTLTIQRTEQRDSAMYRCASSLGQGANEQFFGPGTRLTVL.

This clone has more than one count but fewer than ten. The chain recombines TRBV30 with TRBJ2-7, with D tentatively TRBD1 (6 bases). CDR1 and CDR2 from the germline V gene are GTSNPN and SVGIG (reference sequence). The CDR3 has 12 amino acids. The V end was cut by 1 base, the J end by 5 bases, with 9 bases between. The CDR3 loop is CAWSAYRDEQYF. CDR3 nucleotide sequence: TGTGCCTGGAGTGCCTACAGGGACGAGCAGTACTTC.

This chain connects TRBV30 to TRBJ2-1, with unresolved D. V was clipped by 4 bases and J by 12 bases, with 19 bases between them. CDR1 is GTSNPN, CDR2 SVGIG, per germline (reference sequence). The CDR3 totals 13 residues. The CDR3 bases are TGTGCCTGGACAAAGGTTGCGTTCTCAACGCAGTTCTTC. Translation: CAWTKVAFSTQFF.

CDR3 nucleotide sequence: TGTGCCAGCAGTGGGCGGACAGGGGGGTATGGCTACACCTTC. Translating it yields CASSGRTGGYGYTF. The V call is TRBV6-5, the J call TRBJ1-2; 10 nucleotides agree with TRBD1. Germline trimming cut 5 bases from V and 5 bases from J; bases unmatched to any gene: 5. Germline V CDR1 and CDR2: MNHEY, SVGAGI. The CDR3 sequence is 14 residues long.

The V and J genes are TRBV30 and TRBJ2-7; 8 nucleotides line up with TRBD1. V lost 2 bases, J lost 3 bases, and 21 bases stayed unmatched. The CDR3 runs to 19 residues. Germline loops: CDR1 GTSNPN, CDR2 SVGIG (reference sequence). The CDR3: CAWSNYKTTRDRPLYEQYF. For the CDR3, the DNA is TGTGCCTGGAGTAACTACAAAACGACCCGGGACAGGCCCCTCTACGAGCAGTACTTC.

The CDR3 coding sequence is TGTGCCAGCAGCTCTATCTCGGACGTCGCCTACGAGCAGTACTTC. Protein: CASSSISDVAYEQYF. The chain links TRBV7-9 to TRBJ2-7; no definite D call. In germline, CDR1 is SEHNR, CDR2 FQNEAQ (reference sequence). The CDR3 loop spans 15 amino acids. V was cut by 4 bases and J by 2 bases, with 15 bases left in between.